The 19 T cell receptor beta chains below were found in one sample sequenced in a study of CD8 T cells in Susac syndrome. With random hexamers, reverse transcription was performed on about 0.5 to 1 ug of RNA. TCRdb re-called the immunoSEQ multiplex PCR reads through MiXCR, storing one row per CDR3 protein. The profile shows 150,000 to 160,000 distinct CDR3 sequences, around 95% of them singletons. Sequencing was performed on CD8+ T cells from PBMCs. These receptor sequences come from a human donor with multiple sclerosis.

The chain couples TRBV20-1 to TRBJ1-1, with TRBD1 matching 8 bases. Germline trimming cut 6 bases from V and 5 bases from J; bases unmatched to any gene: 8. The CDR3 sequence is 13 residues long. Germline CDR1 and CDR2: DFQATT and SNEGSKA (reference sequence). Here the CDR3 reads CSAVGQGVTEAFF. CDR3 sequence (DNA): TGCAGTGCCGTCGGACAGGGAGTTACTGAAGCTTTCTTT.

The genes are TRBV7-9 and TRBJ2-1; D may match TRBD1 or TRBD2 (5 bases each). CDR1 and CDR2 from the germline V gene are SEHNR and FQNEAQ (reference sequence). The CDR3 totals 14 residues. V shed 5 bases and J shed 3 bases, with 11 bases lying between them. CDR3: CASSQGPRYNEQFF. In DNA form, the CDR3 reads TGTGCCAGCAGCCAGGGACCTCGCTACAATGAGCAGTTCTTC.

The chain couples TRBV29-1 to TRBJ2-7, with 10 nucleotides matching TRBD1. Germline values: CDR1 SQVTM, CDR2 ANQGSEA. After removal of 7 bases from V and 3 bases from J, the junction contained 6 bases not matched to a gene. The CDR3 has 13 amino acids. The CDR3 DNA reads as TGCAGCGCGTGGACAGGGGGTTTCTACGAGCAGTACTTC. This sequence encodes CSAWTGGFYEQYF.

V usage is TRBV7-9 and J usage is TRBJ2-1; no clear D gene. Trimming took off 5 bases at V and 5 bases at J, with 4 bases between the two ends. Germline values: CDR1 SEHNR, CDR2 FQNEAQ (reference sequence). CDR3 length: 11 amino acids. DNA for the CDR3: TGTGCCAGCAGCCGGAACAATGAGCAGTTCTTC. Translated, it gives CASSRNNEQFF.

As concerns this clonotype: Its ends do not fully match the called genes, so a read error is possible. This chain joins TRBV12-3 or TRBV12-4 and TRBJ1-2, with unresolved D. The CDR3 totals 13 residues. In nucleotides, the CDR3 is TGTGCCAGCTCTTTCCCCGGGAAGTATGACTACACCTTC. As protein: CASSFPGKYDYTF.

The CDR3, as DNA: TGTGCCAGCAGCCAGATAGCGGGGGAGTCCTACAATGAGCAGTTCTTC. Its protein is CASSQIAGESYNEQFF. The J gene is TRBJ2-1, the V gene TRBV14; 9 bases map to TRBD2. This CDR3 is 16 amino acids long. CDR1 is SGHDN and CDR2 is FVKESK in the germline V gene. The junction had 4 bases not matched to a gene; V was cut back by 3 bases and J by 1 base.

The chain employs TRBV5-1 and TRBJ1-1; 11 bases match TRBD1. The V segment lost 2 bases and the J segment 1 base; nucleotides outside the gene matches: 4. This CDR3 comprises 16 residues. Germline V gene lookup returns CDR1 SGHRS and CDR2 YFSETQ. The CDR3 nucleotides are TGCGCCAGCAGCTTAGGGGACAGGGGGAGGAACACTGAAGCTTTCTTT. The encoded protein is CASSLGDRGRNTEAFF. Supplemented by reference TRBV5-1 and TRBJ1-1, the full variable domain reads KAGVTQTPRYLIKTRGQQVTLSCSPISGHRSVSWYQQTPGQGLQFLFEYFSETQRNKGNFPGRFSGRQFSNSRSEMNVSTLELGDSALYLCASSLGDRGRNTEAFFGQGTRLTVV.

The chain has TRBV19 and TRBJ2-5, with D possibly matching TRBD1 (6 bases). V was trimmed by 9 bases and J by 5 bases, leaving 10 bases between them. The length of the CDR3 is 11 residues. The germline gives CDR1 LNHDA, CDR2 SQIVND (reference sequence). The CDR3 nucleotides are TGTGCCAGCTCAGGGGCGGAGACCCAGTACTTC. It yields the protein CASSGAETQYF.

J is TRBJ1-1 and V is TRBV7-9; the D is unclear. This CDR3 has 14 residues. The V end was cut by 2 bases, the J end by 5 bases, with 12 bases between. Germline assignment: CDR1 SEHNR and CDR2 FQNEAQ (reference sequence). The CDR3 DNA reads TGTGCCAGCAGCTTATTGACGGACTTAACTGAAGCTTTCTTT. As protein: CASSLLTDLTEAFF.

V usage is TRBV6-1 and J usage is TRBJ2-2; the D gene is possibly TRBD1 (5 bases). V was clipped by 8 bases and J by 1 base, with 20 bases between them. This CDR3 is 17 amino acids long. Per the germline V gene, CDR1 is MNHNS and CDR2 is SASEGT. The CDR3 protein is CASGPVRASLNTGELFF. The CDR3 DNA follows: TGTGCCAGCGGACCGGTCAGGGCCAGCCTGAACACCGGGGAGCTGTTTTTT.

V usage is TRBV2 and J usage is TRBJ2-6, with D unresolved. The length of the CDR3 is 15 residues. CDR1 SNHLY and CDR2 FYNNEI come from the germline V gene. Trimming pared 4 bases from V and 1 base from J, leaving 8 bases between. As DNA, the CDR3 is TGTGCCAGCAGTGGAATCCCATCTGGGGCCAACGTCCTGACTTTC. It is translated as CASSGIPSGANVLTF.

The chain uses TRBV3-1 and TRBJ2-5; TRBD2 is a possible D gene (5 bases). The germline V gene has CDR1 LGHDT and CDR2 YNNKEL (reference sequence). CDR3 length: 15 amino acids. Trimming pared 4 bases from V and 5 bases from J, leaving 17 bases between. CDR3 loop: CASSPKSGSAETQYF. For the CDR3, the DNA is TGTGCCAGCAGCCCCAAGTCGGGGTCGGCTGAGACCCAGTACTTC.

This chain joins TRBV30 and TRBJ2-1; D could derive from TRBD1 or TRBD2 (5 bases each). Germline CDR1 and CDR2: GTSNPN and SVGIG (reference sequence). V lost 2 bases, J lost 6 bases, and 20 bases lay in between. The CDR3 is 16 residues long. The CDR3 loop is CAWSNRDGALSNEQFF. In DNA, the CDR3 is TGTGCCTGGAGTAATCGGGACGGGGCCCTCAGCAATGAGCAGTTCTTC. The full variable domain, in which reference TRBV30 and TRBJ2-1 provide the parts outside the CDR3, is SQTIHQWPATLVQPVGSPLSLECTVEGTSNPNLYWYRQAAGRGLQLLFYSVGIGQISSEVPQNLSASRPQDRQFILSSKKLLLSDSGFYLCAWSNRDGALSNEQFFGPGTRLTVL.

This chain joins TRBV15 and TRBJ1-1, with D unclear. This CDR3 is built from 14 residues. V lost 8 bases and J lost 3, with 16 bases in between. Germline CDR1 reads LNHNV; CDR2 reads YYDKDF (reference sequence). CDR3 region: CATSQRSWDTEAFF. The CDR3 nucleotides are TGTGCCACCTCGCAGCGGTCTTGGGACACTGAAGCTTTCTTT.

V and J are TRBV6-5 and TRBJ2-1; a possible D gene is TRBD2 (6 bases). CDR3 length: 13 amino acids. Trimming left V 5 bases short and J 9 bases short, with 14 bases between. Germline V gene data show CDR1 as MNHEY and CDR2 as SVGAGI. The CDR3 sequence: CASSGDFLGEQFF. The CDR3 nucleotides read TGTGCCAGCAGTGGGGACTTTCTTGGTGAGCAGTTCTTC.

The rearrangement joins TRBV13 to TRBJ2-7; no definite D call. V was shortened by 4 bases and J by 7 bases, with 11 bases between the two germline ends. This CDR3 has 12 residues. The germline gives CDR1 PRHDT, CDR2 FYEKMQ (reference sequence). CDR3 region: CASSSPGWEQYF. The CDR3 bases are TGTGCCAGCAGCTCTCCGGGCTGGGAGCAGTACTTC.

The gene calls are TRBV20-1 and TRBJ2-4; D is unresolved. The CDR3 extends over 14 amino acids. Germline CDR1 is DFQATT and CDR2 is SNEGSKA (reference sequence). Trimming cost V 2 bases and J 1 base, with 9 bases left between them. For the CDR3, the DNA is TGCAGTGCTAGATCCCAGGAGGCCAAAAACATTCAGTACTTC. Encoded protein: CSARSQEAKNIQYF.

The chain combines TRBV7-8 with TRBJ1-1; D possibly corresponds to TRBD1 (6 bases). The V end lost 5 bases, the J end lost 5 bases, and 18 bases lay between the germline ends. The CDR3 has 15 amino acids. Per germline, CDR1 SGHVS and CDR2 FQNEAQ. As DNA, the CDR3 is TGTGCCAGCAGCCAAGCTCGAGGGGGGAGAACTGAAGCTTTCTTT. The encoded protein is CASSQARGGRTEAFF.

V usage is TRBV20-1 and J usage is TRBJ1-5; 7 bases match TRBD1. With V trimmed by 6 bases and J by 6 bases, 11 bases remained unmatched. The germline gives CDR1 DFQATT, CDR2 SNEGSKA (reference sequence). The CDR3 totals 14 residues. CDR3 in DNA: TGCAGTGCGCAAGACAGGGTGGATGGTCAGCCCCAGCATTTT. Its protein product is CSAQDRVDGQPQHF.